The 27 T cell receptor beta chains listed next were all sequenced from one sample in a study of T cell clonality in common variable immunodeficiency (dated by TCRdb to between 2014 and 2017). Preparation of the library involved the immunoSEQ multiplex PCR assay. TCRdb re-hosts the immuneACCESS table, in-frame sequences only. Its copies lack some clones; in the studies checked, an unresolved V gene accounts for under half of them, and the cause for the rest is not known. Listed for this sample are 40,000 or so clones, none observed only a single time. Jointly, the top ten make up roughly 3% of the sample. Sequenced input: peripheral blood mononuclear cells. These receptor sequences come from a person between 18 and 75 years old in good health.

For this clone: The read comes to an end 3 residues before the CDR3 does, leaving the germline J gene to fill in the end. The chain recombines TRBV7-6 with TRBJ2-5; a possible D gene is TRBD2 (6 bases). The CDR3 is 14 residues long. CDR1 and CDR2 (germline): SGHVS, FNYEAQ. The V end lost 0 bases, the J end lost 5 bases, and 10 bases lay between the germline ends. The CDR3 sequence is CASSLARGAETQYF. The CDR3 DNA, read in part, is TGTGCCAGCAGCTTAGCGCGGGGTGCGGAGACC.

In this sample, this clone turned up many times. From the germline J gene comes the end of the CDR3, since the read stops 3 residues before it. The chain couples TRBV7-2 to TRBJ2-4, with D tentatively TRBD1 (5 bases). Germline V gives CDR1 SGHTA, CDR2 FQGNSA. This CDR3 comprises 15 residues. V dropped 0 bases and J dropped 6 bases, with 12 bases sitting between them. The CDR3 reads CASSLAPGPGNIQYF. The CDR3 DNA, read in part, is TGTGCCAGCAGCTTAGCGCCAGGGCCGGGAAACATT.

This clone was observed at least ten times. The read terminates 3 residues before the CDR3 end, so the remaining end is supplied by the germline J gene. The genes are TRBV6-2 or TRBV6-3 and TRBJ1-1; TRBD1 agrees at 11 bases. Germline assignment: CDR1 MNHEY and CDR2 SVGEGT. This CDR3 is 16 amino acids long. V lost 7 bases, J lost 0 bases, and 7 bases stayed unmatched. CDR3 residues: CASNPWDRGMNTEAFF. The CDR3 bases that were read are TGTGCCAGCAATCCGTGGGACAGGGGGATGAACACTGAA.

This clone was observed at least ten times. The read comes to an end 3 residues before the CDR3 does, leaving the germline J gene to fill in the end. J is TRBJ2-2 and V is TRBV5-1; a possible D gene is TRBD1 (5 bases). V was shortened by 3 bases and J by 5 bases, with 11 bases between the two germline ends. CDR3 size: 14 residues. The germline V gene has CDR1 SGHRS and CDR2 YFSETQ. Here the CDR3 reads CASSSSSGTGELFF. The sequenced part of the CDR3 DNA is TGCGCCAGCAGCTCGTCGTCAGGGACCGGGGAG.

With respect to this clone: The read comes to an end 3 residues before the CDR3 does, leaving the germline J gene to fill in the end. This chain joins TRBV30 and TRBJ2-3; 8 nucleotides align to TRBD1. Germline V CDR1 and CDR2: GTSNPN, SVGIG (reference sequence). The length of the CDR3 is 16 residues. CDR3 loop: CAWSVRTGTSNQPQYF. The CDR3 DNA, read in part, is TGTGCCTGGAGTGTGCGGACAGGGACGAGCAATCAGCCG.

Worth noting for this clone: The CDR3 end lies 3 residues beyond the end of the read and is filled in from the germline J gene. This chain uses TRBV7-9 with TRBJ1-2; D is undetermined. Germline V gene sequence: CDR1 SEHNR, CDR2 FQNEAQ (reference sequence). CDR3 length equals 13 residues. The CDR3 bases that were read are TGTGCCAGCAGCTCCGGGGATTCCTACGAC. Its translation is CASSSGDSYD. The whole CDR3 protein is CASSSGDSYDYTF.

This clone was seen repeatedly, ten times or more. The CDR3 end is not reached by the read, which stops 3 residues before it; the germline J gene fills it in. The chain couples TRBV20-1 to TRBJ2-1; 8 positions agree with TRBD1. V shed 3 bases and J 3 bases; nucleotides not matched to a gene: 4. The CDR3 covers 14 residues. Germline CDR1 DFQATT, CDR2 SNEGSKA (reference sequence). The CDR3 is CSARDRANYNEQFF. The sequenced part of the CDR3 DNA is TGCAGTGCTAGGGACAGGGCTAACTACAATGAG.

The sample holds a few counts of this clone. The read ends 3 residues before the CDR3 terminus; that terminus is restored from the germline J gene. This chain joins TRBV7-8 and TRBJ2-3, with D perhaps being TRBD1 or TRBD2 (5 bases each). The germline gives CDR1 SGHVS, CDR2 FQNEAQ. CDR3 size: 14 residues. The sequenced part of the CDR3 DNA is TGTGCCAGCAGCCCCAGGGAGACCCAAGAGACG. Translation gives CASSPRETQET. Given in full, the CDR3 is CASSPRETQETQYF.

This clone appeared many times. Sequencing ends 3 residues short of the CDR3 end; the germline J gene provides the rest. The chain joins TRBV18 to TRBJ2-1; weak D call: TRBD1 (6 bases). The CDR3 loop spans 17 amino acids. The V end was cut by 3 bases, the J end by 4 bases, with 19 bases between. Germline V gene data show CDR1 as KGHSH and CDR2 as LQKENI. CDR3 amino acids: CASSPTQRRTVYNEQFF. Incomplete CDR3 DNA: TGTGCCAGCTCACCGACACAGCGAAGGACAGTTTACAATGAG. Full variable domain (outside the CDR3, taken from reference TRBV18 and TRBJ2-1): NAGVMQNPRHLVRRRGQEARLRCSPMKGHSHVYWYRQLPEEGLKFMVYLQKENIIDESGMPKERFSAEFPKEGPSILRIQQVVRGDSAAYFCASSPTQRRTVYNEQFFGPGTRLTVL.

With respect to this clone: The sequence runs out 3 residues before the end of the CDR3; the remainder is reconstructed from the germline J gene. The chain employs TRBV19 and TRBJ2-1, with D hard to call. This CDR3 spans 14 amino acids. V was trimmed by 3 bases and J by 3 bases, leaving 9 bases between them. The germline V gene has CDR1 LNHDA and CDR2 SQIVND (reference sequence). This CDR3 reads CASSMARGYNEQFF. The covered CDR3 bases are TGTGCCAGTAGTATGGCCCGCGGCTACAATGAG.

This clone was counted ten times or more. Read coverage stops 3 residues before the CDR3 terminus; the germline J gene supplies the remainder. The genes are TRBV30 and TRBJ2-5; TRBD2 might be the D (6 bases). CDR1 and CDR2 from the germline V gene are GTSNPN and SVGIG (reference sequence). The CDR3 loop spans 13 amino acids. Trimming shortened V by 1 base and J by 1 base, and 7 bases separated the two germline ends. The part of the CDR3 DNA that was read is TGTGCCTGGAGTGGGAGGGGCCAAGAGACC. Its translation: CAWSGRGQET. The full CDR3 protein is CAWSGRGQETQYF.

This clone came up a few times. The read comes to an end 3 residues before the CDR3 does, leaving the germline J gene to fill in the end. The chain is built from TRBV2 and TRBJ2-2, with a tentative D call TRBD1 (6 bases). The CDR3 contains 15 residues. Germline V gene lookup returns CDR1 SNHLY and CDR2 FYNNEI. The ends were cut back, 8 bases at V and 4 bases at J, with 17 bases in the middle. The part of the CDR3 DNA that was read is TGTGCCAGCCTGGAACAGGGCGCGGGCACCGGGGAG. Amino acids: CASLEQGAGTGE. The full CDR3 reads CASLEQGAGTGELFF.

This clone was seen repeatedly, ten times or more. The missing CDR3 end, 3 residues past where the read stops, is filled in from the germline J gene. The chain uses TRBV18 and TRBJ2-7; D might be TRBD1 (5 bases). Germline loops: CDR1 KGHSH, CDR2 LQKENI. Between the trimmed V and J ends, which lost 4 bases and 4 bases, there was a span of 11 bases. The CDR3 is 13 residues long. The CDR3 sequence is CASSLTDRYEQYF. CDR3 DNA, as far as it was read: TGTGCCAGCTCACTTACAGACAGATACGAG. The full variable domain, in which reference TRBV18 and TRBJ2-7 provide the parts outside the CDR3, is NAGVMQNPRHLVRRRGQEARLRCSPMKGHSHVYWYRQLPEEGLKFMVYLQKENIIDESGMPKERFSAEFPKEGPSILRIQQVVRGDSAAYFCASSLTDRYEQYFGPGTRLTVT.

This clone occurred many times. The read terminates 3 residues ahead of where the CDR3 ends, so the germline J gene completes it. The chain links TRBV7-9 to TRBJ2-1; 7 bases map to TRBD2. Germline CDR1 SEHNR, CDR2 FQNEAQ (reference sequence). CDR3 length: 13 amino acids. The ends lost 3 bases at V and 9 bases at J; junction bases unmatched: 5. This chain's CDR3 is CASSLLLATEQFF. CDR3 DNA (partial): TGTGCCAGCAGCTTGTTACTAGCGACTGAG. The variable domain in full, completed from reference TRBV7-9 and TRBJ2-1, reads DTGVSQNPRHKITKRGQNVTFRCDPISEHNRLYWYRQTLGQGPEFLTYFQNEAQLEKSRLLSDRFSAERPKGSFSTLEIQRTEQGDSAMYLCASSLLLATEQFFGPGTRLTVL.

This clone was detected ten times or more. The CDR3 extends 3 residues past the end of the read, so its final part is completed from the germline J gene. This chain links TRBV11-3 with TRBJ2-2, with 13 nucleotides matching TRBD2. Per germline, CDR1 SGHNT and CDR2 YENEEA. This CDR3 has 15 residues. The ends lost 5 bases at V and 5 bases at J; junction bases unmatched: 2. CDR3 in amino acids: CASSQGLAGTGELFF. The part of the CDR3 DNA that was read is TGTGCCAGCAGCCAGGGACTAGCGGGGACCGGGGAG.

This clone was counted at least ten times. Read sequence stops 3 residues before the CDR3 end, and the germline J gene provides the missing end. This chain connects TRBV12-3 or TRBV12-4 to TRBJ1-6, with D maybe TRBD1 (5 bases). The CDR3 is 18 residues long. V was shortened by 7 bases and J by 0 bases, with 19 bases between the two germline ends. CDR3 loop: CASNHRVGLSSYNSPLHF. CDR3 DNA (partial): TGTGCCAGCAACCACCGGGTGGGGCTTAGCTCCTATAATTCACCC.

The table lists this clone with many counts. The read terminates 3 residues before the CDR3 end, so the remaining end is supplied by the germline J gene. The chain is built from TRBV5-1 and TRBJ1-3, with D perhaps matching TRBD1 (6 bases). The CDR3 contains 15 residues. In germline, CDR1 is SGHRS, CDR2 YFSETQ. V was pared by 0 bases and J by 3 bases, with 10 bases between. CDR3 DNA, as far as it was read: TGCGCCAGCAGCTTGGCCGGGGGGCTTGGAAACACC. Translation gives CASSLAGGLGNT. The whole CDR3 protein is CASSLAGGLGNTIYF.

This clone was seen ten or more times. The CDR3 is cut off 3 residues early in the read; its end comes from the germline J gene. V and J are TRBV5-1 and TRBJ2-7; the D gene is possibly TRBD2 (6 bases). Germline-derived CDR1 and CDR2 are SGHRS and YFSETQ. V gave up 2 bases and J gave up 5 bases, with 14 bases separating them. The CDR3 is 14 amino acids. CDR3 DNA, as far as it was read: TGCGCCAGCAGCTTTGGTGGGACTTCAGACGAG. Its translation is CASSFGGTSDE. The full-length CDR3 reads as CASSFGGTSDEQYF.

This clone came up many times. The read gets to within 3 residues of the CDR3 end, and the germline J gene fills in the rest. The rearrangement uses TRBV20-1 and TRBJ2-3; 7 bases fit TRBD1. Germline CDR1 and CDR2: DFQATT and SNEGSKA (reference sequence). The CDR3 is made up of 12 amino acids. Trimming removed 6 bases from V and 7 bases from J; junction bases left unmatched: 7. The CDR3 protein is CSASRDSYTQYF. The CDR3 DNA, read in part, is TGCAGTGCAAGCCGGGACAGCTATACG.

This clone was picked up many times. The read gets to within 3 residues of the CDR3 end, and the germline J gene fills in the rest. V gene TRBV5-6 combines with J gene TRBJ2-2; D ambiguous. Germline assignment: CDR1 SGHDT and CDR2 YYEEEE. The CDR3 consists of 15 residues. V lost 1 base, J lost 4 bases, and 11 bases lay in between. Partial CDR3 DNA: TGTGCCAGCAGCTTGAACTCTCCTACCACCGGGGAG. Protein product: CASSLNSPTTGE. The complete CDR3 sequence is CASSLNSPTTGELFF.

There are many counts of this clone. The read is 3 residues too short to cover the CDR3 end, so that end is filled in from the germline J gene. The rearrangement joins TRBV20-1 to TRBJ2-2; the D gene is possibly TRBD2 (7 bases). Germline V CDR1 and CDR2: DFQATT, SNEGSKA (reference sequence). The CDR3 is 14 amino acids. Trimming shortened V by 4 bases and J by 3 bases, and 12 bases separated the two germline ends. The CDR3 DNA, read in part, is TGCAGTGCTACCGCGGGGGCGCACACCGGGGAG. This gives the protein CSATAGAHTGE. The CDR3 in full is CSATAGAHTGELFF.

Details on this clone: The read terminates 3 residues ahead of where the CDR3 ends, so the germline J gene completes it. The genes are TRBV19 and TRBJ2-3; 12 bases agree with TRBD1. The germline V gene encodes CDR1 LNHDA and CDR2 SQIVND (reference sequence). This CDR3 is 15 amino acids long. The DNA read from the CDR3 is TGTGCCAGTAGCGGGACAGGGGGCGTCCATCAGCCG. Translation gives CASSGTGGVHQP. The full CDR3 protein reads CASSGTGGVHQPQYF.

This clone appeared many times. The read falls 3 residues short of the CDR3 end, and the missing part is taken from the germline J gene. The chain employs TRBV7-3 and TRBJ2-3; 9 bases are a match to TRBD2. Germline CDR1 and CDR2: SGHTA and FQGTGA. This CDR3 has 15 residues. The CDR3 bases that were read are TGTGCCAGCAGCAGGCAGCTAGCGGGACCCGACACG. As protein: CASSRQLAGPDT. The full CDR3 protein is CASSRQLAGPDTQYF.

This clone was recorded many times. The CDR3 end is not reached by the read, which stops 3 residues before it; the germline J gene fills it in. J is TRBJ2-4 and V is TRBV7-9; perhaps TRBD1 as D (5 bases). Germline lookup yields CDR1 SEHNR and CDR2 FQNEAQ (reference sequence). The CDR3 is made up of 14 amino acids. V was cut by 2 bases and J by 8 bases, with 13 bases left in between. Partial CDR3 DNA: TGTGCCAGCAGCTTATTGGCGACAGACGACATT. Encoded protein: CASSLLATDDI. The CDR3 in its entirety is CASSLLATDDIQYF.

This clone was recorded many times. The CDR3 end is not reached by the read, which stops 3 residues before it; the germline J gene fills it in. V is TRBV2 and J is TRBJ1-5; 7 nucleotides match TRBD1. Germline CDR1 reads SNHLY; CDR2 reads FYNNEI. V gave up 5 bases and J gave up 7 bases; unmatched junction bases: 8. The CDR3 covers 14 residues. The part of the CDR3 DNA that was read is TGTGCCAGCAGTACACAGGGGAGGCAGCAGCCC. Its protein product is CASSTQGRQQP. The entire CDR3 is CASSTQGRQQPQHF.

In its sample, this clone was seen many times. The read halts 3 residues ahead of the CDR3 end, with the missing end drawn from the germline J gene. This rearrangement joins TRBV5-1 to TRBJ2-1; TRBD1 is a possible D gene (6 bases). V was trimmed by 0 bases and J by 6 bases, leaving 19 bases between them. Germline V gene data show CDR1 as SGHRS and CDR2 as YFSETQ. The CDR3 runs to 17 residues. This chain's CDR3 is CASSLVAARGTINEQFF. CDR3 DNA, as far as it was read: TGCGCCAGCAGCTTGGTAGCAGCCAGGGGCACAATCAATGAG.

This clone was observed at least ten times. The DNA ends 3 residues before the CDR3 does, and the rest of the CDR3 is filled in from the germline J gene. V is TRBV14 and J is TRBJ2-3, with D possibly being TRBD1 (5 bases). The germline V and J ends were trimmed by 4 bases and 0 bases, with 17 bases remaining between them. The germline gives CDR1 SGHDN, CDR2 FVKESK. The CDR3 consists of 17 residues. The CDR3 spells CASSRDLGPLSTDTQYF. The covered CDR3 bases are TGTGCCAGCAGCCGAGATCTGGGGCCTCTAAGCACAGATACG.